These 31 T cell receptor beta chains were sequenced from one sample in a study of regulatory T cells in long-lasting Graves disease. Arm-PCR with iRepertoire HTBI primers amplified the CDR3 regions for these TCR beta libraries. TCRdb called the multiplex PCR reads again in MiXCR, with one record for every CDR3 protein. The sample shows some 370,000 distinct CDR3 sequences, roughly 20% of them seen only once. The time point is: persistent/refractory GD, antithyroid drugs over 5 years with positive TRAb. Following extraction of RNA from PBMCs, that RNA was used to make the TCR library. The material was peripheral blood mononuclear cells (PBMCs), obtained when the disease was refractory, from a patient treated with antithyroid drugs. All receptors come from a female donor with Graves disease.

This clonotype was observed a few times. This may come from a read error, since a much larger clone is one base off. CDR3 in amino acids: CTSSTQGNTEAFF. The DNA for the CDR3 is TGTACCAGCAGTACTCAGGGGAACACTGAAGCTTTCTTT. This chain joins TRBV2 and TRBJ1-1; D might be TRBD1 (5 bases). The length of the CDR3 is 13 residues. CDR1 is SNHLY and CDR2 is FYNNEI in the germline V gene.

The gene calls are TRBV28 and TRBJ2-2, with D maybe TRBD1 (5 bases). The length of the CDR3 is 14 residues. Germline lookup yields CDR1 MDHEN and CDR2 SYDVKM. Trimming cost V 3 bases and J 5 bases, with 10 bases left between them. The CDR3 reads CASSFRDWTGELFF. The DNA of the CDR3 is TGTGCCAGCAGTTTCAGGGATTGGACCGGGGAGCTGTTTTTT.

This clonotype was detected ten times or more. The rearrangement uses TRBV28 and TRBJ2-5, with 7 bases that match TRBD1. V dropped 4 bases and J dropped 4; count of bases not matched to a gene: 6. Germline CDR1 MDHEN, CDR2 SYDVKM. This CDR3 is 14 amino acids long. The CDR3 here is CASSSGTVRETQYF. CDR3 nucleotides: TGTGCCAGCAGTTCCGGGACAGTTCGAGAGACCCAGTACTTC.

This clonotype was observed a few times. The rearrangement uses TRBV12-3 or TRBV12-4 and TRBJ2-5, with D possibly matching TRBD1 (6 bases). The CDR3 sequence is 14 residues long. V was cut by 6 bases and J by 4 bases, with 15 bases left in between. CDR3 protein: CASSDRLPRETQYF. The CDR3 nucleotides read TGTGCCAGCAGCGACAGGCTCCCCCGAGAGACCCAGTACTTC.

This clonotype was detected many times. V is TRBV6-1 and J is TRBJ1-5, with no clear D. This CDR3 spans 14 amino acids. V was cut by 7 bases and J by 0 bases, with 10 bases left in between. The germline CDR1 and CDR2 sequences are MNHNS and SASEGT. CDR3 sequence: CASTGTSSNQPQHF. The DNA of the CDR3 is TGTGCCAGCACAGGCACCAGTAGCAATCAGCCCCAGCATTTT.

CDR3 in DNA: TGTGCCAGCAGCTTAGATCGGGGGGCATACACTGAAGCTTTCTTT. Protein: CASSLDRGAYTEAFF. The chain couples TRBV11-2 to TRBJ1-1; TRBD1 is a possible D gene (6 bases). V was pared by 0 bases and J by 3 bases, with 11 bases between. This CDR3 is built from 15 residues. The germline V gene has CDR1 SGHAT and CDR2 FQNNGV.

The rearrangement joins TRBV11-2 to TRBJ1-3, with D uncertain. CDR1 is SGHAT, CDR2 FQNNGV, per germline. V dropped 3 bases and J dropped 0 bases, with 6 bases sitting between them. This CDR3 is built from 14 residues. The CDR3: CASSFTYSGNTIYF. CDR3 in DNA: TGTGCCAGCAGCTTCACCTACTCTGGAAACACCATATATTTT.

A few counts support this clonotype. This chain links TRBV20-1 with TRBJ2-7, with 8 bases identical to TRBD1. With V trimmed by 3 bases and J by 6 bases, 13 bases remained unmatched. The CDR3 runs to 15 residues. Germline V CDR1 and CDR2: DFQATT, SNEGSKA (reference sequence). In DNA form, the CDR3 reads TGCAGTGCTAGTGGCAGGGGGCCGGCCCCATCCGAGCAGTACTTC. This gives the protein CSASGRGPAPSEQYF.

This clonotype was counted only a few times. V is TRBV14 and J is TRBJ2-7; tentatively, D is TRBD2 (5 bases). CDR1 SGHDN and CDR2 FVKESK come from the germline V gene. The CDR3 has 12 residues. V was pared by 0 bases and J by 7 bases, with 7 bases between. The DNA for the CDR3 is TGTGCCAGCAGCCAAGATCCGGGGGAGCAGTACTTC. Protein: CASSQDPGEQYF.

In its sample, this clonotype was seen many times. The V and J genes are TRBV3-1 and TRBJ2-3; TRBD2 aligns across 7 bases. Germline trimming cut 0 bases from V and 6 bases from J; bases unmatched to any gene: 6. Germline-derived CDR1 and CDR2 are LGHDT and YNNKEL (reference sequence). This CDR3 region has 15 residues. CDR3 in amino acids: CASSQDGGSLDTQYF. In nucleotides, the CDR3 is TGTGCCAGCAGCCAAGATGGCGGGAGTTTGGATACGCAGTATTTT.

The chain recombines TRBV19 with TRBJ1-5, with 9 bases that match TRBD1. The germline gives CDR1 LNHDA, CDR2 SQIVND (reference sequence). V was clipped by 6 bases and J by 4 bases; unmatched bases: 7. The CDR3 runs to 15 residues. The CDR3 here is CASSRGTGLNQPQHF. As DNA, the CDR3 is TGTGCCAGTAGCCGAGGGACAGGGCTAAATCAGCCCCAGCATTTT.

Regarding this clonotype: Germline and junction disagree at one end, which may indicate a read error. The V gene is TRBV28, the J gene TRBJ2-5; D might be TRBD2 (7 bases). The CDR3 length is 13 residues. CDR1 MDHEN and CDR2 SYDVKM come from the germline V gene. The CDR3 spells CASSLSPLGGLVF. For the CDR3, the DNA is TGTGCCAGCAGTTTATCCCCTTTGGGGGGGCTAGTCTTC.

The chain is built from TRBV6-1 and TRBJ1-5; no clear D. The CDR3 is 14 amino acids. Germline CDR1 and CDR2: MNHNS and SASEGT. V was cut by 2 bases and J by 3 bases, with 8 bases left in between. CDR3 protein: CASSEFGVNQPQHF. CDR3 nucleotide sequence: TGTGCCAGCAGTGAATTTGGGGTCAATCAGCCCCAGCATTTT.

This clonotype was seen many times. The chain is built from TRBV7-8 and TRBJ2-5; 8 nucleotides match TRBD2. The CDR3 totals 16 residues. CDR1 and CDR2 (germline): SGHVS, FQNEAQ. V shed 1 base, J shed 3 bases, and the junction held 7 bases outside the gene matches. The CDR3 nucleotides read TGTGCCAGCAGCTTAGGAGTGGGACTAGATGAAGAGACCCAGTACTTC. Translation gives CASSLGVGLDEETQYF. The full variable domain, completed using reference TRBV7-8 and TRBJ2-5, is GAGVSQSPRYKVAKRGQDVALRCDPISGHVSLFWYQQALGQGPEFLTYFQNEAQLDKSGLPSDRFFAERPEGSVSTLKIQRTQQEDSAVYLCASSLGVGLDEETQYFGPGTRLLVL.

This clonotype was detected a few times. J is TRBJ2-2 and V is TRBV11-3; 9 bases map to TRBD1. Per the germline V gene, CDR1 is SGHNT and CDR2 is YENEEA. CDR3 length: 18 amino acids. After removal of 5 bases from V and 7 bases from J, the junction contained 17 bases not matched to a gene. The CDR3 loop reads CASSDNRGLASGVGELFF. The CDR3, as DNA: TGTGCCAGCAGCGATAACAGGGGGCTGGCTAGTGGGGTCGGGGAGCTGTTTTTT.

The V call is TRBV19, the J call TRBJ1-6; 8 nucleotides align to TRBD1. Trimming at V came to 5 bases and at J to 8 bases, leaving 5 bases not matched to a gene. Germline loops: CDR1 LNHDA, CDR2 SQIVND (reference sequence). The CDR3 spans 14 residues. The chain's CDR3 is CASSEQGADSPLHF. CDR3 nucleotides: TGTGCCAGTAGTGAGCAGGGGGCGGATTCACCCCTCCACTTT. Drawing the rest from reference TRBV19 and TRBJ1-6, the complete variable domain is DGGITQSPKYLFRKEGQNVTLSCEQNLNHDAMYWYRQDPGQGLRLIYYSQIVNDFQKGDIAEGYSVSREKKESFPLTVTSAQKNPTAFYLCASSEQGADSPLHFGNGTRLTVT.

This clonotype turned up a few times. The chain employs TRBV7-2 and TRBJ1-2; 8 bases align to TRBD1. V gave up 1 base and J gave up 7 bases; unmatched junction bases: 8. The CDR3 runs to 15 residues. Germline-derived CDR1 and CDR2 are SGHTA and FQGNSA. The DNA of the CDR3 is TGTGCCAGCAGCTTAGAGAACAGGGGGAGTGGTGGCTACACCTTC. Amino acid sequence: CASSLENRGSGGYTF.

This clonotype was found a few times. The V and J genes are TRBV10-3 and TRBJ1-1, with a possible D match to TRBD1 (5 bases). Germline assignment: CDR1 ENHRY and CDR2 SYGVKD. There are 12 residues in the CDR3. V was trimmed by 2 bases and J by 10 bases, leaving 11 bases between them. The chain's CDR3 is CAISEPPGGAFF. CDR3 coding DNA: TGTGCCATCAGTGAGCCTCCCGGGGGAGCTTTCTTT.

Written as DNA, the CDR3 is TGTGCCAGCCGGGGGGACGAAAAACTGTTTTTT. Translating it yields CASRGDEKLFF. The chain recombines TRBV2 with TRBJ1-4; possible D gene TRBD1, 5 bases. From germline, CDR1 is SNHLY and CDR2 FYNNEI. V was clipped by 8 bases and J by 8 bases, with 9 bases between them. The CDR3 is 11 amino acids.

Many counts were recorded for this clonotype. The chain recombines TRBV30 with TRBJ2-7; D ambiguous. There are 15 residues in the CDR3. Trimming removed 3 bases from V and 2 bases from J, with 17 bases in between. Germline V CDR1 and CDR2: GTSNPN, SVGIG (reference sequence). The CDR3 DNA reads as TGTGCCTGGAGCTCGGAGTTTTCAGTCACCTACGAGCAGTACTTC. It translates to CAWSSEFSVTYEQYF.

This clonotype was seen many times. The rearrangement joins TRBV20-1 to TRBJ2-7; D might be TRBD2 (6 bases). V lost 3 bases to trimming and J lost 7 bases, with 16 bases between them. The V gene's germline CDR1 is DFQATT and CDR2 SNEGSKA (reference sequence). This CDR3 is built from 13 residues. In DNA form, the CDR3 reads TGCAGTGCTAGCCTGGGGGGATTCGGGGAGCAGTACTTC. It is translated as CSASLGGFGEQYF.

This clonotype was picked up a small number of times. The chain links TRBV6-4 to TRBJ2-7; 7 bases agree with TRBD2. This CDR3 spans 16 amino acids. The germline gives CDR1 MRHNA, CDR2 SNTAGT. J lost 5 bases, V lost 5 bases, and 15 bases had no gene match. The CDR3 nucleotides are TGTGCCAGCAGTTACCTCAAGATCGGGGGGAACGACGAGCAGTACTTC. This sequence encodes CASSYLKIGGNDEQYF.

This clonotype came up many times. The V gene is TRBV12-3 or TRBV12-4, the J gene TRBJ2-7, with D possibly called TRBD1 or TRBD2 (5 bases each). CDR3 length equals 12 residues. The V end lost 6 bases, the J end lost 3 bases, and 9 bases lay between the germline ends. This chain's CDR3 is CASSPGGYEQYF. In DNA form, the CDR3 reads TGTGCCAGCAGCCCTGGGGGCTACGAGCAGTACTTC.

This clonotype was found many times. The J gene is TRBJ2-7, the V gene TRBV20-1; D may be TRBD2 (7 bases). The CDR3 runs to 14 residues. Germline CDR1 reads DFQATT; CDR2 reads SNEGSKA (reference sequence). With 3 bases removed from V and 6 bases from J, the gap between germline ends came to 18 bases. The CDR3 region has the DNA TGCAGTGCTAGTTCGGGGGGCGGCCAGGGCGAGCAGTACTTC. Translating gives CSASSGGGQGEQYF.

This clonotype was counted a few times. The CDR3 DNA is TGTGCCAGCTCACCAATCGGCGCGGACACCGGGGAGCTGTTTTTT. It translates to CASSPIGADTGELFF. This chain links TRBV18 with TRBJ2-2; D gene unclear. V dropped 2 bases and J dropped 3 bases, with 10 bases sitting between them. The CDR3 sequence is 15 residues long. Germline assignment: CDR1 KGHSH and CDR2 LQKENI.

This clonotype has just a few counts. Here the CDR3 DNA reads TGTGCCAGCAGTTCCATTTTCTTAGGGGTCAATACAGGGGAGTCAGGCTACACCTTC. This sequence encodes CASSSIFLGVNTGESGYTF. This chain links TRBV28 with TRBJ1-2, with TRBD1 matching 7 bases. Germline-derived CDR1 and CDR2 are MDHEN and SYDVKM. The CDR3 loop spans 19 amino acids. Trimming removed 4 bases from V and 8 bases from J; junction bases left unmatched: 25.

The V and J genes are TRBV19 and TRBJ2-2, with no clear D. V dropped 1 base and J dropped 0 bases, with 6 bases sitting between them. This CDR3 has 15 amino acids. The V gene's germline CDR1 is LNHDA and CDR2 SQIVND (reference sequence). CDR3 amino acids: CASSIGLTNTGELFF. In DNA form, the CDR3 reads TGTGCCAGTAGTATAGGTCTAACGAACACCGGGGAGCTGTTTTTT.

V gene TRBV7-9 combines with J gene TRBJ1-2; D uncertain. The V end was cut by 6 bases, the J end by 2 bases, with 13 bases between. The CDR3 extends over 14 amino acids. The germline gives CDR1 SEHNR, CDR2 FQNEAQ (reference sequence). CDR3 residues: CASSPPARNYGYTF. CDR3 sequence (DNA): TGTGCCAGCAGTCCCCCGGCGAGAAACTATGGCTACACCTTC.

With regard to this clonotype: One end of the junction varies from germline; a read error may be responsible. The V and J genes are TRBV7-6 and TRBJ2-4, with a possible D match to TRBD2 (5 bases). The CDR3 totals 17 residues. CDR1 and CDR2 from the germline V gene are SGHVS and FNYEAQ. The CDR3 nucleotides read TGTGGCAGCAGCTTAGACGAGAGGGTACCTTATAAAAACATTCAGTACTTC. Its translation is CGSSLDERVPYKNIQYF.

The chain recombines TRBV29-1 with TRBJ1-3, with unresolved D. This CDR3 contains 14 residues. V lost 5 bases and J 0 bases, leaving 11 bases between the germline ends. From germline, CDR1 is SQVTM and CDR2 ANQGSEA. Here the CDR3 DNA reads TGCAGCGTTCGTCTCGCAGGCTCTGGAAACACCATATATTTT. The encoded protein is CSVRLAGSGNTIYF.

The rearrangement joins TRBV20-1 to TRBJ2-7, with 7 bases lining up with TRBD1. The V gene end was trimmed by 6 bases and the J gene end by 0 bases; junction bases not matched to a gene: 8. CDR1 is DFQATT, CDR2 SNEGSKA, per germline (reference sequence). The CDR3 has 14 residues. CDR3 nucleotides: TGCAGTGCCAGGACAGGACCAAGCTCCTACGAGCAGTACTTC. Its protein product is CSARTGPSSYEQYF.